One sample yielded the 17 T cell receptor beta chains listed below, sequenced in a study of T cells in pancreatic ductal adenocarcinoma. The repertoire was sequenced with immunoSEQ multiplex PCR; TCRdb's copy has only in-frame clones and lacks some. The data show under 20,000 clones, around nine tenths seen once. No neoadjuvant therapy was given to the selected pancreatic ductal adenocarcinoma patients before their surgery. Material for sequencing was PBMCs. All receptors come from a human donor with pancreatic ductal adenocarcinoma.

The table lists this clone with a few counts. The chain employs TRBV7-8 and TRBJ1-2, with 9 bases matching TRBD1. V gave up 5 bases and J gave up 2 bases; unmatched junction bases: 3. CDR3 length equals 14 residues. Germline CDR1 and CDR2: SGHVS and FQNEAQ. The chain's CDR3 is CASSKGQGNYGYTF. The DNA for the CDR3 is TGTGCCAGCAGCAAGGGACAGGGAAACTATGGCTACACCTTC.

This rearrangement joins TRBV6-1 to TRBJ1-4; D not resolved. The ends were cut back, 6 bases at V and 4 bases at J, with 6 bases in the middle. The CDR3 sequence is 12 residues long. Germline V gene data show CDR1 as MNHNS and CDR2 as SASEGT. Here the CDR3 reads CASRAGNEKLFF. The DNA of the CDR3 is TGTGCCAGCAGGGCGGGTAATGAAAAACTGTTTTTT.

Written as DNA, the CDR3 is TGTGCCAGCAGCTTGGTTCAAGCGGGGGGGGAGACCCAGTACTTC. Translated: CASSLVQAGGETQYF. V is TRBV5-6 and J is TRBJ2-5, with 10 bases lining up with TRBD2. Looked up from germline, CDR1 is SGHDT and CDR2 is YYEEEE. Trimming cost V 0 bases and J 5 bases; bases outside gene matches: 4. This CDR3 has 15 residues. The full variable domain, its missing parts supplied by reference TRBV5-6 and TRBJ2-5, is DAGVTQSPTHLIKTRGQQVTLRCSPKSGHDTVSWYQQALGQGPQFIFQYYEEEERQRGNFPDRFSGHQFPNYSSELNVNALLLGDSALYLCASSLVQAGGETQYFGPGTRLLVL.

The genes are TRBV28 and TRBJ1-5, with 9 bases lining up with TRBD1. CDR1 is MDHEN and CDR2 is SYDVKM in the germline V gene. V dropped 1 base and J dropped 1; count of bases not matched to a gene: 11. There are 19 residues in the CDR3. The CDR3 reads CASSLFPRTGVASNQPQHF. CDR3 bases: TGTGCCAGCAGTTTATTCCCCAGGACAGGGGTGGCGAGCAATCAGCCCCAGCATTTT.

The rearrangement joins TRBV5-1 to TRBJ1-2; D possibly corresponds to TRBD1 (5 bases). Germline values: CDR1 SGHRS, CDR2 YFSETQ. This CDR3 is 13 amino acids long. The germline V and J ends were trimmed by 4 bases and 0 bases, with 7 bases remaining between them. CDR3 DNA: TGCGCCAGCAGCCCAGGGTCTAACTATGGCTACACCTTC. Translating it yields CASSPGSNYGYTF.

The chain uses TRBV6-5 and TRBJ2-1; D might be TRBD1 (5 bases). CDR1 is MNHEY and CDR2 is SVGAGI in the germline V gene. This CDR3 contains 11 residues. V was cut by 7 bases and J by 9 bases, with 10 bases left in between. The CDR3 protein is CASTQGREQFF. The CDR3 nucleotides read TGTGCCAGCACGCAGGGCCGTGAGCAGTTCTTC.

The genes are TRBV5-1 and TRBJ1-4; TRBD1 is a possible D gene (6 bases). CDR3 length: 13 amino acids. With 4 bases removed from V and 4 bases from J, the gap between germline ends came to 8 bases. Germline V CDR1 and CDR2: SGHRS, YFSETQ. The CDR3 is CASSKDSNEKLFF. The CDR3 coding sequence is TGCGCCAGCAGCAAGGACAGTAATGAAAAACTGTTTTTT.

The chain carries TRBV9 and TRBJ2-3; D ambiguous. The CDR3 length is 13 residues. Trimming pared 4 bases from V and 4 bases from J, leaving 10 bases between. Germline V gene sequence: CDR1 SGDLS, CDR2 YYNGEE. CDR3 sequence: CASSPQISDTQYF. The CDR3 DNA reads TGTGCCAGCAGCCCGCAGATCTCAGATACGCAGTATTTT.

This chain joins TRBV12-5 and TRBJ1-1, with D perhaps matching TRBD1 (5 bases). Germline-derived CDR1 and CDR2 are LGHNT and FRNRAP. The V end was cut by 3 bases, the J end by 1 base, with 6 bases between. The CDR3 extends over 13 amino acids. The CDR3 nucleotides read TGTGCTAGTGGTTTCCAGGGGAACACTGAAGCTTTCTTT. This codes for CASGFQGNTEAFF.

The chain combines TRBV5-1 with TRBJ1-3; D gene unclear. The CDR3 is 14 amino acids. Trimming removed 2 bases at V and 0 bases at J, with 6 bases between. The germline gives CDR1 SGHRS, CDR2 YFSETQ. The CDR3 DNA reads as TGCGCCAGCAGCTTCGGGAGCTCTGGAAACACCATATATTTT. Protein: CASSFGSSGNTIYF.

The rearrangement joins TRBV6-6 to TRBJ2-1; 14 bases align to TRBD2. CDR1 MNHNY and CDR2 SVGAGI come from the germline V gene (reference sequence). Losses at the gene ends were 6 bases for V and 8 bases for J; bases not matched to a gene: 3. This CDR3 has 14 amino acids. The DNA for the CDR3 is TGTGCCAGCAGCGGGACTAGCGGGGGCTATGAGCAGTTCTTC. Protein sequence: CASSGTSGGYEQFF.

The chain uses TRBV28 and TRBJ2-2; 13 nucleotides agree with TRBD2. The CDR3 spans 17 residues. Germline CDR1 MDHEN, CDR2 SYDVKM. The trim removed 0 bases at V and 6 bases at J, leaving 4 bases unmatched. CDR3 DNA sequence: TGTGCCAGCAGTTTATGGCGACTAGCGGGGGGTCCCGGGGAGCTGTTTTTT. Protein product: CASSLWRLAGGPGELFF.

The genes are TRBV6-6 and TRBJ2-7; the match to TRBD1 covers 8 bases. J was trimmed by 6 bases and V by 0 bases; bases with no gene match: 7. This CDR3 comprises 15 residues. CDR1 and CDR2 (germline): MNHNY, SVGAGI (reference sequence). The CDR3 bases are TGTGCCAGCAGTTACTCATGCCAGGGGGCATGCGAGCAGTACTTC. This translates into CASSYSCQGACEQYF.

The V gene is TRBV7-2, the J gene TRBJ1-2, with 11 bases that match TRBD1. Germline V gives CDR1 SGHTA, CDR2 FQGNSA. This CDR3 spans 17 amino acids. V lost 1 base, J lost 8 bases, and 12 bases stayed unmatched. In DNA, the CDR3 is TGTGCCAGCAGCTTAGTAGGGGTCGGACAGGGGGCGTGGGGCTACACCTTC. As protein: CASSLVGVGQGAWGYTF.

The V gene is TRBV7-9, the J gene TRBJ1-1, with 8 bases lining up with TRBD1. Trimming removed 5 bases from V and 8 bases from J; junction bases left unmatched: 4. This CDR3 is 12 amino acids long. Germline-derived CDR1 and CDR2 are SEHNR and FQNEAQ (reference sequence). CDR3 in DNA: TGTGCCAGCAGCCCAGGGGGCAGAGAAGCTTTCTTT. Its protein is CASSPGGREAFF.

The chain joins TRBV2 to TRBJ2-3, with D possibly being TRBD2 (6 bases). CDR1 is SNHLY and CDR2 is FYNNEI in the germline V gene. Trimming removed 4 bases at V and 2 bases at J, with 10 bases between. CDR3 length: 14 residues. In DNA form, the CDR3 reads TGTGCCAGCAGTGTGGGACTCCACACAGATACGCAGTATTTT. It translates to CASSVGLHTDTQYF.

The chain employs TRBV7-9 and TRBJ1-1; possibly TRBD1 for D (5 bases). The germline V gene encodes CDR1 SEHNR and CDR2 FQNEAQ (reference sequence). This CDR3 contains 16 residues. The ends were cut back, 1 base at V and 4 bases at J, with 16 bases in the middle. The CDR3 DNA is TGTGCCAGCAGCTTAGAGGAGGGGCCGAGGGTCACTGAAGCTTTCTTT. Its translation: CASSLEEGPRVTEAFF. The complete variable domain, with remaining parts taken from reference TRBV7-9 and TRBJ1-1, reads DTGVSQNPRHKITKRGQNVTFRCDPISEHNRLYWYRQTLGQGPEFLTYFQNEAQLEKSRLLSDRFSAERPKGSFSTLEIQRTEQGDSAMYLCASSLEEGPRVTEAFFGQGTRLTVV.